Presented here are 28 T cell receptor beta chains from one specimen sequenced in a study of molecular identifiers for immune sequencing clone quantification. TCRdb reanalysed the PCR reads using MiXCR and keeps one entry per CDR3 protein. The sample lists hundreds of thousands of distinct CDR3 sequences, 25% seen once, with about 0.8% in the top ten. Sequenced: naive CD8+ T cells from blood, with Jurkat cell RNA spiked in. The subset: FACS-sorted CD8+CD4-CCR7+CD45RA+ naive T cells. The source is a human donor in good health. Some libraries in this study had Jurkat cell RNA spiked in.

The CDR3 sequence is CASRISTSGYNEQFF. CDR3 nucleotide sequence: TGTGCCAGTAGGATCAGTACTAGCGGATACAATGAGCAGTTCTTC. The J gene is TRBJ2-1, the V gene TRBV19; 8 nucleotides match TRBD2. The CDR3 is 15 residues long. V shed 6 bases and J 4 bases; nucleotides not matched to a gene: 8. Germline-derived CDR1 and CDR2 are LNHDA and SQIVND (reference sequence).

This clonotype was seen many times. The chain combines TRBV7-9 with TRBJ2-7, with D possibly being TRBD1 or TRBD2 (6 bases each). Trimming shortened V by 4 bases and J by 0 bases, and 10 bases separated the two germline ends. The germline V gene has CDR1 SEHNR and CDR2 FQNEAQ (reference sequence). This CDR3 has 14 amino acids. CDR3 loop: CASSWGAGSYEQYF. CDR3 bases: TGTGCCAGCAGCTGGGGGGCGGGCTCCTACGAGCAGTACTTC.

To note about this clonotype: Since a much larger clone is just one base distant, this may be a read error. V is TRBV24-1 and J is TRBJ2-3; possible D gene TRBD2, 5 bases. The V gene lost 9 bases and the J gene lost 3 bases, with 12 bases spanning the gap. Germline V gives CDR1 KGHDR, CDR2 SFDVKD. The CDR3 consists of 13 residues. The CDR3 is CATGAGETDTQYF. The DNA of the CDR3 is TGTGCCACCGGTGCTGGGGAGACAGATACGCAGTATTTT.

A few counts support this clonotype. This chain links TRBV19 with TRBJ2-7, with TRBD2 identical over 8 bases. Germline V gene lookup returns CDR1 LNHDA and CDR2 SQIVND (reference sequence). The junction had 10 bases not matched to a gene; V was cut back by 3 bases and J by 0 bases. The CDR3 consists of 17 residues. The CDR3 nucleotides are TGTGCCAGTAGTATTGGAACTAGCGGCTTGAGCTCCTACGAGCAGTACTTC. Its protein is CASSIGTSGLSSYEQYF. The full variable domain, its missing parts supplied by reference TRBV19 and TRBJ2-7, is DGGITQSPKYLFRKEGQNVTLSCEQNLNHDAMYWYRQDPGQGLRLIYYSQIVNDFQKGDIAEGYSVSREKKESFPLTVTSAQKNPTAFYLCASSIGTSGLSSYEQYFGPGTRLTVT.

This clonotype came up a few times. The chain combines TRBV19 with TRBJ1-5; the D gene is possibly TRBD1 (5 bases). The CDR3 sequence is 14 residues long. V lost 4 bases and J 3 bases, leaving 10 bases between the germline ends. CDR1 and CDR2 from the germline V gene are LNHDA and SQIVND (reference sequence). Written as DNA, the CDR3 is TGTGCCAGTAGTAATGCAGGGTACAATCAGCCCCAGCATTTT. Translated, it gives CASSNAGYNQPQHF.

The chain has TRBV9 and TRBJ2-3, with TRBD2 matching over 8 bases. Germline V gene lookup returns CDR1 SGDLS and CDR2 YYNGEE. CDR3 length: 16 residues. Losses at the gene ends were 2 bases for V and 5 bases for J; bases not matched to a gene: 10. The CDR3 protein is CASSVKIAGRGDTQYF. CDR3 DNA: TGTGCCAGCAGCGTGAAAATAGCGGGGCGGGGAGATACGCAGTATTTT.

Details on this clonotype: A single base separates this from a much larger clone, so it may be a read error. This chain links TRBV5-6 with TRBJ2-6; TRBD1 might be the D (5 bases). There are 14 residues in the CDR3. Germline loops: CDR1 SGHDT, CDR2 YYEEEE. The CDR3 sequence is CASGDSSGADVLTF. The CDR3 bases are TGTGCCAGCGGAGACAGCTCTGGGGCCGACGTCCTGACTTTC.

This chain links TRBV7-9 with TRBJ2-7; no clear D gene. V shed 5 bases and J shed 0 bases, with 14 bases lying between them. This CDR3 is built from 15 residues. Germline V gene data show CDR1 as SEHNR and CDR2 as FQNEAQ (reference sequence). The CDR3 sequence is CASSGTASLSYEQYF. DNA of the CDR3: TGTGCCAGCAGCGGAACAGCTTCCCTCTCCTACGAGCAGTACTTC.

Points on this clonotype: A much larger clone is a single base away; this may be a read error. V is TRBV6-2 or TRBV6-3 and J is TRBJ2-7, with D maybe TRBD1 (6 bases). The CDR3 runs to 14 residues. Germline-derived CDR1 and CDR2 are MNHEY and SVGEGT. The CDR3, as DNA: TGTGCCAGCAGTTACTGGGACACAAGCTACGAGCAGCACTTC. This gives the protein CASSYWDTSYEQHF.

This clonotype was seen only a few times. This chain joins TRBV5-1 and TRBJ2-1; TRBD2 aligns across 7 bases. V was clipped by 0 bases and J by 4 bases; unmatched bases: 4. Germline CDR1 reads SGHRS; CDR2 reads YFSETQ. The CDR3 sequence is 15 residues long. CDR3 coding DNA: TGCGCCAGCAGCTTGGTCTCTAGCGGATACAATGAGCAGTTCTTC. Its translation is CASSLVSSGYNEQFF.

Concerning this clonotype itself: Since a much larger clone is just one base distant, this may be a read error. The V gene is TRBV6-5, the J gene TRBJ2-7, with D perhaps being TRBD1 or TRBD2 (5 bases each). The CDR3 loop spans 14 amino acids. Germline V gene lookup returns CDR1 MNHEY and CDR2 SVGAGI. The CDR3 bases are TGTGCCCGCAGGGTATCCGGACTTGCCTACGAGCAGTACTTC. Protein product: CARRVSGLAYEQYF.

Turning to this clonotype: Since a much larger clone is just one base distant, this may be a read error. This chain links TRBV5-1 with TRBJ1-4, with D unresolved. Germline CDR1 and CDR2: SGHRS and YFSETQ. This CDR3 contains 15 residues. This chain's CDR3 is CASSLGETFNEKLYF. The CDR3 bases are TGCGCCAGCAGCCTGGGCGAGACGTTCAATGAAAAACTGTATTTT.

This clonotype was counted many times. This rearrangement joins TRBV2 to TRBJ2-2; the D gene could be TRBD1 or TRBD2 (5 bases each). CDR1 SNHLY and CDR2 FYNNEI come from the germline V gene. With 6 bases removed from V and 3 bases from J, the gap between germline ends came to 5 bases. The length of the CDR3 is 12 residues. The CDR3 here is CASRGDTGELFF. CDR3 in DNA: TGTGCCAGCAGGGGGGACACCGGGGAGCTGTTTTTT.

In the case of this clonotype: Without the conserved terminal phenylalanine or tryptophan, this CDR3 likely stems from a read error. The chain has TRBV29-1 and TRBJ2-7; TRBD1 aligns across 7 bases. The CDR3 covers 11 residues. CDR1 is SQVTM, CDR2 ANQGSEA, per germline. J gave up 1 base and V 7 bases, and 1 base lay outside the gene matches. The CDR3 nucleotides are TGCAGCGCGGGACAGTCCTACGAGCAGTACCTC. It translates to CSAGQSYEQYL.

Only a few counts were recorded for this clonotype. CDR3 in DNA: TGTGCCAGCAGCCCTACGCTAGAGAACACTGAAGCTTTCTTT. Encoded protein: CASSPTLENTEAFF. The chain carries TRBV7-9 and TRBJ1-1, with D unclear. Trimming shortened V by 5 bases and J by 1 base, and 11 bases separated the two germline ends. The germline V gene has CDR1 SEHNR and CDR2 FQNEAQ (reference sequence). The CDR3 runs to 14 residues.

This clonotype was observed at least ten times. The gene calls are TRBV20-1 and TRBJ2-2, with D perhaps given as TRBD1 or TRBD2 (5 bases each). The V gene lost 6 bases and the J gene lost 1 base, with 12 bases spanning the gap. CDR1 and CDR2 from the germline V gene are DFQATT and SNEGSKA (reference sequence). This CDR3 comprises 14 residues. In nucleotides, the CDR3 is TGCAGTGCCACCGGGACGGAGAACACCGGGGAGCTGTTTTTT. It is translated as CSATGTENTGELFF.

The chain employs TRBV30 and TRBJ1-1; TRBD1 is a possible D gene (5 bases). Trimming stripped 5 bases from V and 1 base from J, with 8 bases between. The CDR3 length is 12 residues. The V gene's germline CDR1 is GTSNPN and CDR2 SVGIG (reference sequence). CDR3 sequence: CAWVDRNTEAFF. DNA of the CDR3: TGTGCCTGGGTTGACAGGAACACTGAAGCTTTCTTT.

Of note for this clonotype: Germline and junction disagree at one end, which may indicate a read error. The rearrangement links TRBV29-1 to TRBJ1-2; D gene ambiguous. The V gene's germline CDR1 is SQVTM and CDR2 ANQGSEA. This CDR3 is 11 amino acids long. CDR3 amino acids: CSVATNYGHTF. The CDR3 coding sequence is TGCAGCGTTGCCACAAACTATGGCCACACCTTC. Full variable domain (missing parts from reference TRBV29-1 and TRBJ1-2): SAVISQKPSRDICQRGTSLTIQCQVDSQVTMMFWYRQQPGQSLTLIATANQGSEATYESGFVIDKFPISRPNLTFSTLTVSNMSPEDSSIYLCSVATNYGHTFGSGTRLTVV.

In this sample, this clonotype turned up many times. This CDR3 reads CASRPAYPGLAVRGADTQYF. The CDR3 DNA reads as TGTGCCAGCAGACCGGCCTACCCGGGACTAGCGGTCAGGGGGGCAGATACGCAGTATTTT. The chain links TRBV7-9 to TRBJ2-3; 11 bases align to TRBD2. This CDR3 region has 20 residues. Trimming took 6 bases from V and 4 from J; bases not matched to a gene: 21. Germline loops: CDR1 SEHNR, CDR2 FQNEAQ (reference sequence).

This clonotype was observed at least ten times. J is TRBJ2-1 and V is TRBV7-2, with D perhaps TRBD1 or TRBD2 (6 bases each). This CDR3 has 15 residues. Deletions cut 5 bases from V and 7 bases from J, with 18 bases between. Germline-derived CDR1 and CDR2 are SGHTA and FQGNSA. The CDR3 region has the DNA TGTGCCAGCAGCCCGGTCGTGGGGGGCATGAATGAGCAGTTCTTC. Translated: CASSPVVGGMNEQFF.

The chain couples TRBV6-2 or TRBV6-3 to TRBJ1-1; perhaps TRBD1 as D (6 bases). The CDR3 extends over 19 amino acids. V shed 2 bases and J shed 3 bases, with 25 bases lying between them. Germline V lookup: CDR1 MNHEY, CDR2 SVGEGT. The CDR3, as DNA: TGTGCCAGCAGTTACGGCCGGGTGGCAGGGGTGAGCATGGACACTGAAGCTTTCTTT. It encodes CASSYGRVAGVSMDTEAFF.

Of note for this clonotype: A read error is likely, as this CDR3 ends without the conserved phenylalanine or tryptophan. Because the CDR3's place on the DNA is in doubt, the DNA is left out and the CDR3 is given as listed by TCRdb. This chain links TRBV9 with TRBJ1-4; TRBD1 is the table's D call and was not checked against the DNA. Germline CDR1 reads SGDLS; CDR2 reads YYNGEE. Including both end residues, the CDR3 is 15 amino acids long. The CDR3 spells CASSVGTGGSECLLV.

This chain uses TRBV7-8 with TRBJ2-3; TRBD2 agrees at 8 bases. The CDR3 contains 15 residues. Germline CDR1 is SGHVS and CDR2 is FQNEAQ. J gave up 3 bases and V 3 bases, and 5 bases lay outside the gene matches. This CDR3 reads CASSFQRGKTDTQYF. The DNA of the CDR3 is TGTGCCAGCAGCTTCCAGCGGGGGAAGACAGATACGCAGTATTTT.

This clonotype was seen only once. This may stem from a read error, because a much larger clone lies one nucleotide away. The V and J genes are TRBV30 and TRBJ2-7; D not resolved. Germline CDR1 reads GTSNPN; CDR2 reads SVGIG (reference sequence). The CDR3 totals 13 residues. Trimming shortened V by 3 bases and J by 1 base, and 10 bases separated the two germline ends. Here the CDR3 DNA reads TGTGCCTGGAGGGCAGACGGGTCCTACGAGCAGTACTTC. This sequence encodes CAWRADGSYEQYF.

The table lists this clonotype with a few counts. This chain uses TRBV12-3 or TRBV12-4 with TRBJ2-2, with 10 bases identical to TRBD2. The CDR3 has 17 amino acids. V shed 0 bases and J 8 bases; nucleotides not matched to a gene: 9. This CDR3 reads CASSLALSGGAIGELFF. CDR3 sequence (DNA): TGTGCCAGCAGTTTAGCGCTCAGCGGGGGGGCCATTGGGGAGCTGTTTTTT.

This clonotype was observed many times. The chain carries TRBV12-3 or TRBV12-4 and TRBJ1-4, with D perhaps TRBD1 (5 bases). The ends were cut back, 3 bases at V and 7 bases at J, with 15 bases in the middle. The CDR3 covers 15 residues. The CDR3 protein is CASSFWQGGSEKLFF. In DNA, the CDR3 is TGTGCCAGCAGTTTTTGGCAGGGCGGTAGTGAAAAACTGTTTTTT.

This clonotype occurred once. This may stem from a read error, because a much larger clone lies one nucleotide away. CDR3: CASGVGDLSYEQYF. For the CDR3, the DNA is TGCGCCAGCGGGGTGGGCGACCTCTCCTACGAGCAGTACTTC. The J gene is TRBJ2-7, the V gene TRBV5-1; D gene unclear. Germline V lookup: CDR1 SGHRS, CDR2 YFSETQ. V was shortened by 7 bases and J by 0 bases, with 14 bases between the two germline ends. The CDR3 covers 14 residues.

This clonotype was found a few times. The rearrangement uses TRBV5-6 and TRBJ1-5; D is unresolved. V was pared by 1 base and J by 3 bases, with 14 bases between. The CDR3 consists of 16 residues. CDR1 SGHDT and CDR2 YYEEEE come from the germline V gene. The CDR3 nucleotides are TGTGCCAGCAGCTTGAAGGGTGGCCGGAACAATCAGCCCCAGCATTTT. This gives the protein CASSLKGGRNNQPQHF. Looking up the rest from reference TRBV5-6 and TRBJ1-5 gives the full variable domain: DAGVTQSPTHLIKTRGQQVTLRCSPKSGHDTVSWYQQALGQGPQFIFQYYEEEERQRGNFPDRFSGHQFPNYSSELNVNALLLGDSALYLCASSLKGGRNNQPQHFGDGTRLSIL.